Listed below are T cell receptor beta chains from one sample, sequenced in a study of T cell repertoires in cytomegalovirus infection. Which antigens these TCRs recognize remains unknown. TCRdb reprocessed the reads via MiXCR and lists one record per CDR3 protein. The data show a few hundred thousand distinct CDR3 sequences, under 45% seen once. The specimen comprised cultured PBMCs, sampled from culture after CMV antigen stimulation. The receptors stem from a human donor in good health (CMV status not recorded). Some clones in this sample may be carry-over from other donors' samples. CDR3s include the opening cysteine and the closing phenylalanine or tryptophan. A D gene is named only where the DNA matches it firmly. Rows give clone size only sometimes, using once, few, many, or a class for an expanded clone.

abundance,d_gene,v_gene,j_gene,CDR3nt,CDR3aa
many,TRBD2,TRBV7-2,TRBJ2-1,TGTGCCAGCAGCTTACGGGGGGATTCCTACAATGAGCAGTTCTTC,CASSLRGDSYNEQFF
few,.,TRBV7-2,TRBJ2-5,TGTGCCAGCAGCCAGCGGAACACCCAAGAGACCCAGTACTTC,CASSQRNTQETQYF
many,TRBD2,TRBV7-2,TRBJ2-7,TGTGCCAGCAGCACCCGGACTAGCGGGTCCTACGAGCAGTACTTC,CASSTRTSGSYEQYF
.,.,TRBV20-1,TRBJ1-2,TGCAGTGCCACCCCTCAACCTTTATATGGCTACACCTTC,CSATPQPLYGYTF
.,.,TRBV7-2,TRBJ2-1,TGTGCCAGCAGCCCCCGGTCCCGGGACGGCTACAATGAGCAGTTCTTC,CASSPRSRDGYNEQFF
.,.,TRBV20-1,TRBJ2-5,TGCAGTGTCCCAGGGCGGGGGCGGGGAGAGACCCAGTACTTC,CSVPGRGRGETQYF
.,.,TRBV7-6,TRBJ1-4,TGTGCCAGCAGCTTAGGGGGCGGCGTTAATGAAAAACTGTTTTTT,CASSLGGGVNEKLFF
few,.,TRBV2,TRBJ1-5,TGTGCCAGCACCGGGGAGTGGGGCAATCAGCCCCAGCATTTT,CASTGEWGNQPQHF
.,TRBD1,TRBV12-3/TRBV12-4,TRBJ1-5,TGTGCCAGCAGTTTAGCGGGACAGGGGGCCGGTCAGCCCCAGCATTTT,CASSLAGQGAGQPQHF
once,.,TRBV7-1,TRBJ2-5,TGTGCCAGCAGCGCTACTACCTCAAGAGGGACCCAGTACTTC,CASSATTSRGTQYF
.,TRBD1,TRBV27,TRBJ2-7,TGTGCCAGCAGTTTATCAGGGGGCGCGTGGGGGGAGCAGTACTTC,CASSLSGGAWGEQYF
.,TRBD2,TRBV12-3/TRBV12-4,TRBJ2-1,TGTGCCAGCAGTCTACTAGCGGGGTATGAGCAGTTCTTC,CASSLLAGYEQFF
.,TRBD2,TRBV5-1,TRBJ2-1,TGCGCCAGCAGCTTCGGACTAGCGGGAGTCCGACTCTCCTACAATGAGCAGTTCTTC,CASSFGLAGVRLSYNEQFF
.,.,TRBV7-8,TRBJ2-1,TGTGCCAGCCACGAACTAGGGGCTCAATCCTACAATGAGCAGTTCTTC,CASHELGAQSYNEQFF
few,TRBD2,TRBV7-9,TRBJ2-5,TGTGCCAGCAGCCTTAGCGGGATTCAAGAGACCCAGTACTTC,CASSLSGIQETQYF
.,.,TRBV6-2/TRBV6-3,TRBJ2-3,TGTGCCAGCAGCGGGAGAAGAAACACAGATACGCAGTATTTT,CASSGRRNTDTQYF
.,TRBD1,TRBV7-4,TRBJ2-7,TGTGCCAGCACCGACAGGGGACACGAGCAGTACTTC,CASTDRGHEQYF
.,TRBD1,TRBV7-8,TRBJ1-4,TGTGCCAGCAGCGGGGGACAGGGAGAAGAAAAACTGTTTTTT,CASSGGQGEEKLFF
.,.,TRBV7-4,TRBJ2-3,TGTGCCAGCAGCCATTCACGATCCGGAAACTCAGATACGCAGTATTTT,CASSHSRSGNSDTQYF
few,.,TRBV2,TRBJ2-2,TGTGCCAGCGGCAATGAGAACACCGGGGAGCTGTTTTTT,CASGNENTGELFF
.,TRBD2,TRBV7-2,TRBJ2-7,TGTGCCAGCAGCTTCGGCTTTGGACTAGCGGCGGAGCAGTACTTC,CASSFGFGLAAEQYF
.,.,TRBV7-2,TRBJ1-1,TGTGCCAGCAGCCCCGGACAGCCCACTGAAGCTTTCTTT,CASSPGQPTEAFF
.,TRBD2,TRBV7-9,TRBJ2-3,TGTGCCAGCAGCAAAAACGGGGGGGCGGAAGATACGCAGTATTTT,CASSKNGGAEDTQYF
few,TRBD2,TRBV6-5,TRBJ2-7,TGTGCCAGCAGTTTAGCGGGGGCGGACTACGAGCAGTACTTC,CASSLAGADYEQYF
once,.,TRBV4-1,TRBJ2-5,TGTGCCAGCAGCCAAGAGTCTATCGGCGAGACCCAGTACTTC,CASSQESIGETQYF
.,.,TRBV27,TRBJ2-1,TGTGCCAGCAGTTTATCCTCCTCGCCTCCAAGCAATGAGCAGTTCTTC,CASSLSSSPPSNEQFF
.,.,TRBV11-2,TRBJ1-4,TGTGCCAGCAGCTTAGATCCTTACGGATCTAATGAAAAACTGTTTTTT,CASSLDPYGSNEKLFF
.,.,TRBV19,TRBJ2-5,TGTGCCAGCCGGGACATCCCCGGAGGGGAGACCCAGTACTTC,CASRDIPGGETQYF
few,.,TRBV6-2/TRBV6-3,TRBJ1-1,TGTGCCAGCAGTTACTCGAAAGGCAGCTTCATGAACACTGAAGCTTTCTTT,CASSYSKGSFMNTEAFF
.,.,TRBV18,TRBJ1-6,TGTGCCAGCTCACCGGTTAACAGAGGAGATTCACCCCTCCACTTT,CASSPVNRGDSPLHF
.,TRBD1,TRBV7-9,TRBJ2-7,TGTGCCAGCAGCGCGTGGGACAGGGGTAGCGAGCAGTACTTC,CASSAWDRGSEQYF
.,.,TRBV7-2,TRBJ2-7,TGTGCCAGCAGCTTAGAATTTGGCAGGGGCTACGAGCAGTACTTC,CASSLEFGRGYEQYF
.,.,TRBV7-2,TRBJ2-1,TGTGCCAGCAGCCAGGGAGTAGATACCCTCAATGAGCAGTTCTTC,CASSQGVDTLNEQFF
.,TRBD1,TRBV20-1,TRBJ1-5,TGCAGTGCTACCGGTGACAGGGGCGGTCAGCCCCAGCATTTT,CSATGDRGGQPQHF
few,.,TRBV7-9,TRBJ2-5,TGTGCCAGCAGCTTCGGGTTCCCAGAGACCCAGTACTTC,CASSFGFPETQYF
few,.,TRBV10-3,TRBJ2-5,TGTGCCATCAGTGAGTCGAGGGATGAGACCCAGTACTTC,CAISESRDETQYF
.,.,TRBV19,TRBJ1-2,TGTGCCAGTACTCATTCAGGCAGCAATTTCTATGGCTACACCTTC,CASTHSGSNFYGYTF
.,.,TRBV11-2,TRBJ2-5,TGTGCCAGCAGCTTAGACGCTTGGGAGACCCAGTACTTC,CASSLDAWETQYF
few,TRBD2,TRBV11-2,TRBJ2-3,TGTGCCAGCAGCTTACGGGGGGGAAGTCTCATCACAGATACGCAGTATTTT,CASSLRGGSLITDTQYF
few,.,TRBV7-2,TRBJ2-1,TGTGCCAGCAAAGGAAGGGGGGAGGGGTCCTACAATGAGCAGTTCTTC,CASKGRGEGSYNEQFF
.,.,TRBV5-1,TRBJ1-2,TGCGCCAGCAGCATTCGGGACGGCTATGGCTACACCTTC,CASSIRDGYGYTF
once,.,TRBV18,TRBJ2-5,TGTGCCAGCTCACCGATGGGGGCTGGCGAGACCCAGTACTTC,CASSPMGAGETQYF
.,.,TRBV6-1,TRBJ2-4,TGTGCCATCCAGCCCCTTGGGTGGGACAAGAGGCCCGGAAACATTCAGTACTTC,CAIQPLGWDKRPGNIQYF
many,TRBD2,TRBV7-2,TRBJ2-1,TGTGCCAGCAGTGGGGCCGGGACTAGCGGGGGAAATGAGCAGTTCTTC,CASSGAGTSGGNEQFF
.,.,TRBV11-2,TRBJ1-4,TGTGCCAGTAGGGCGCAGGGTGAAAAACTGTTTTTT,CASRAQGEKLFF
.,TRBD2,TRBV7-9,TRBJ2-3,TGTGCCAGCAGCTTAGAGCGGGGGGGCCTTTATACGCAGTATTTT,CASSLERGGLYTQYF
.,.,TRBV27,TRBJ1-1,TGTGCCAGCAGCCGGGGGGGGAGGGGAACTGAAGCTTTCTTT,CASSRGGRGTEAFF
once,.,TRBV20-1,TRBJ1-3,TGCAGTGCTAGACGGGGGGCTGGAAACACCATATATTTT,CSARRGAGNTIYF
.,.,TRBV7-6,TRBJ2-5,TGTGCCAGCAGTTCAGAACTATCCCAAGAGACCCAGTACTTC,CASSSELSQETQYF
.,.,TRBV6-6,TRBJ2-7,TGTGCCAGCAGTGGTACAGGGACCCCCTACGAGCAGTACTTC,CASSGTGTPYEQYF
.,TRBD2,TRBV20-1,TRBJ2-7,TGCAGTGCTCGGACTAGCGGGAGGGGCGAGCAGTACTTC,CSARTSGRGEQYF
few,.,TRBV4-1,TRBJ1-5,TGCGCCAGCAGCCAAGATCCCATCCCCGCCCCGGCCCGTCAGCCCCAGCATTTT,CASSQDPIPAPARQPQHF
few,.,TRBV20-1,TRBJ1-6,TGCAGTGCCCCGGGGGGAGTCTTCCATTCACCCCTCCACTTT,CSAPGGVFHSPLHF
.,.,TRBV20-1,TRBJ2-1,TGCAGTGCTAGTAATAGCAACCCCGAATCCCACAATGAGCAGTTCTTC,CSASNSNPESHNEQFF
once,TRBD2,TRBV2,TRBJ2-5,TGTGCCAGCAAAGGGACTAGCGGGGAGGAGACCCAGTACTTC,CASKGTSGEETQYF